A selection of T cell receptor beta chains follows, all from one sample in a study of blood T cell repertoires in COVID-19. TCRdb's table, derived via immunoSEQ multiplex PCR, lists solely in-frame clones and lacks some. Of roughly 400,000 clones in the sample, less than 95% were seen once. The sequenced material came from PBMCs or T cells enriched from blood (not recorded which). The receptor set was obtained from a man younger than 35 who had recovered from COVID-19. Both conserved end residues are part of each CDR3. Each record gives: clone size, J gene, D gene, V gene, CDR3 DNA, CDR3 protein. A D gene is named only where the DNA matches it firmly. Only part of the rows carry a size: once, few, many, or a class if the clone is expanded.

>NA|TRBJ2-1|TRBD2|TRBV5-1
TGCGCCAGCAGAATTAGCGGGGGCCCCTACAATGAGCAGTTCTTC
CASRISGGPYNEQFF
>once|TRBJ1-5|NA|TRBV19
TGTGCCAGTAACACCCCCCCGGGTAATCAGCCCCAGCATTTT
CASNTPPGNQPQHF
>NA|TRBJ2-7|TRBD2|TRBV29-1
TGCAGCGTTGGGGGCCTAGCGGGGGAATCCTACGAGCAGTACTTC
CSVGGLAGESYEQYF
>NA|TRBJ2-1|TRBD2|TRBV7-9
TGTGCCAGCAGCCGAACTCGGACTAGTGGCGGGCATGAGCAGTTCTTC
CASSRTRTSGGHEQFF
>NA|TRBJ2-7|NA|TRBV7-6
TGTGCCAGCAGCTTCCTACTCCGGGAGCAGTACTTC
CASSFLLREQYF
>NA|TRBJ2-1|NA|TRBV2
TGTGCCAGCAGTGCGGGTCTAGCCCCTAGCAATGAGCAGTTCTTC
CASSAGLAPSNEQFF
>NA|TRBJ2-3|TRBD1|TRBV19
TGTGCCAGCACCCCCCCGGGACAGGGAGAAGGAGATACGCAGTATTTT
CASTPPGQGEGDTQYF
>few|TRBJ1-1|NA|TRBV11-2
TGTGCCAGCAGCGATTTCCCAGGGGTGGTGATCACTGAAGCTTTCTTT
CASSDFPGVVITEAFF
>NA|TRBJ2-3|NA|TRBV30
TGTGCCTGGAGTCCCCCTACCACAGATACGCAGTATTTT
CAWSPPTTDTQYF
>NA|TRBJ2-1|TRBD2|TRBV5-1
TGCGCCAGCAGCTTGGAAACTAGCGGACTCAATGAGCAGTTCTTC
CASSLETSGLNEQFF
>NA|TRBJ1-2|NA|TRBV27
TGTGCCAGCAGTTTAACAGGGCGGGTGACTGGCTACACCTTC
CASSLTGRVTGYTF
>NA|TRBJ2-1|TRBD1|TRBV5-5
TGTGCCAGCAGCCCCCGGGACAGGGTACTTTGGCGCCCGCAGCAGTTCTTC
CASSPRDRVLWRPQQFF
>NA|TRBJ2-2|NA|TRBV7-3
TGTGCCAGCAGTGAGGGACTGGTGAACACCGGGGAGCTGTTTTTT
CASSEGLVNTGELFF
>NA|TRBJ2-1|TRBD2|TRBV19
TGTGCCAGCAAACTAGCGGGAGGGCGAGGGGAGCAGTTCTTC
CASKLAGGRGEQFF